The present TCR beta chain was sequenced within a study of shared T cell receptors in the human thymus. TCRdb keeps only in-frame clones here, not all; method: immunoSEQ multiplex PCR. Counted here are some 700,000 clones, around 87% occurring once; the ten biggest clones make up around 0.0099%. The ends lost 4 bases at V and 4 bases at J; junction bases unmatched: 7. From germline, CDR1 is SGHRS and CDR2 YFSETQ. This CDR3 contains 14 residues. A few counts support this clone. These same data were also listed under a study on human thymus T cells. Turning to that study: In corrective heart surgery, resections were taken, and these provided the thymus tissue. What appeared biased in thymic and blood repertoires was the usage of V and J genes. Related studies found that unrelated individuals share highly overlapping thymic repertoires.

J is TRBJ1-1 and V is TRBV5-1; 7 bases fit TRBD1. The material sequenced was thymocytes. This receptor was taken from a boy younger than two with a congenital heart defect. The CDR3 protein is CASSPKQGTTEAFF. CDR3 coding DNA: TGCGCCAGCAGCCCCAAACAGGGGACCACTGAAGCTTTCTTT.